This TCR beta chain was identified in a study of siplizumab effects on memory and regulatory T cells (dated by TCRdb to between 2018 and 2021). Context from the whole study: The study looked at the effect of siplizumab, an anti-CD2 antibody, on alloreactive T-cell subsets in allogeneic mixed lymphocyte reactions made from human PBMCs.

In regard to this clone: It has no known antigen specificity. Qualities for individual bases were not recorded, and no much larger clone is one base off.

On the study overall, not on this receptor specifically: Roughly 80-95% of proliferating CD4+ or CD8+ clones could not be assigned a naive or memory phenotype. Siplizumab significantly reduced the cumulative frequency of alloreactive sequences traceable to unstimulated CD4+ memory T cells. Whether proliferating Tregs from siplizumab cultures actually had suppressive function was not functionally confirmed. In reactions with siplizumab, an average of approximately 70% of mappable alloreactive CD4+ clones were Treg-derived, compared with roughly 27% in control reactions. Because sequences at frequencies below about 10^-5 were poorly captured, only a minor fraction of alloreactive clones could be mapped back to unstimulated subsets. Greater diversity appeared to be present in unstimulated naive T cells than in memory T cells, and a substantial contribution to the alloresponse seemed to be made by naive cells.

Library creation used the immunoSEQ multiplex PCR assay. The deep sequencing platform assayed 80,000 to 100,000 TCR templates per sample. Genomic DNA extracted from sorted T cells was used for TCRbeta CDR3 sequencing. Per the source publication's procedure: The R programming language was used for the clonal analysis of the TCRbeta CDR3 data. Comparing unstimulated samples against CFSE-low samples taken after the reaction was how alloreactive CD4+ and CD8+ clones were defined. By matching sequences to the repertoires of sorted unstimulated Treg and non-Treg cells, each alloreactive CD4+ clone was assigned a regulatory or non-regulatory origin. This is the immuneACCESS table as TCRdb keeps it, with only in-frame sequences that have V and J called. A part of the clones is gone; compared with another copy, unresolved V genes explain less than half, and the rest is unexplained. That table supplies the V and J calls and clone size; D and trimming were determined from the DNA. The sample records approximately 100,000 clones, around 95% of which are singletons. Together, the top ten hold approximately 0.58% of the sample.

Sorted unstimulated T cells and proliferating T cells recovered from mixed lymphocyte reactions underwent TCRbeta CDR3 sequencing. Fresh whole blood from 9 to 11 HLA-typed healthy donors was used as the source from which PBMCs were isolated. To map where alloreactive clones came from, unstimulated CD4+ regulatory T cells were FACS-sorted. The CDR3 measures 13 amino acids from cysteine to phenylalanine. CDR3 DNA is the only sequence kept; it has 39 bases, read in frame from the first base. Per the germline V gene, MNHEY is the CDR1 and SVGAGI is the CDR2. Relative to germline, V is 5 bases shorter and J is 0 bases shorter, with 7 bases between their ends.

The V and J genes are TRBV6-5 and TRBJ2-5, with the D gene uncertain. The origin of this receptor is a human donor in good health. The source material was Tregs sorted from blood. The CDR3 loop reads CASSMMYQETQYF. The base sequence is TGTGCCAGCAGTATGATGTACCAAGAGACCCAGTACTTC.